A selection of T cell receptor beta chains follows, all from one sample in a study of T cells after yellow fever vaccination. TCRdb reanalysed the 5' RACE reads using MiXCR and keeps one entry per CDR3 protein. The sample holds a few hundred thousand distinct CDR3 sequences, about 17% seen once. The sequencing here drew on PBMCs, taken before the yellow fever booster vaccination. The receptors come from a young man who received the YFV17D yellow fever vaccine. CDR3s include the opening cysteine and the closing phenylalanine or tryptophan. D genes are given only for firm matches. The size of a clone is reported for some rows only, either as once, few or many, or as a class for expanded clones.

d_call,j_call,clone_size,v_call,cdr3_aa
TRBD2,TRBJ2-5,many,TRBV7-2,CASSLTSGGLVETQYF
-,TRBJ1-3,-,TRBV4-3,CASSPSPAVSGNTIYF
-,TRBJ1-2,-,TRBV6-1,CASTTRDYGYTF
-,TRBJ1-5,few,TRBV4-3,CASSQALKGRQPQHF
-,TRBJ1-6,many,TRBV5-6,CASSLGQYNSPLHF
-,TRBJ2-2,-,TRBV9,CASSARGANTGELFF
-,TRBJ1-2,few,TRBV7-9,CASSLAIDTYYGYTF
-,TRBJ1-3,-,TRBV20-1,CSASYYSGNTIYF
TRBD1,TRBJ1-1,few,TRBV27,CASSLTGTGSTEAFF
-,TRBJ2-3,-,TRBV5-5,CASTSKQGSGARDTQYF
-,TRBJ2-7,few,TRBV5-1,CASNRDLLTYEQYF
-,TRBJ1-1,-,TRBV12-3/TRBV12-4,CASRSDSEVNTEAFF
TRBD2,TRBJ2-3,-,TRBV4-3,CASSQAASGATDTQYF
-,TRBJ1-4,few,TRBV5-1,CASASGGPNEKLFF
TRBD2,TRBJ2-5,-,TRBV10-3,CAINPTSGGTETQYF
-,TRBJ2-5,many,TRBV20-1,CSASRGQETQYF
-,TRBJ2-7,few,TRBV5-1,CASSLREQYEQYF
TRBD2,TRBJ2-3,-,TRBV23-1,CAGPRGGDTDTQYF
-,TRBJ2-1,-,TRBV7-9,CASSFLSTGYNEQFF
-,TRBJ1-6,once,TRBV18,CASSPPRTPNSPLHF
TRBD1,TRBJ1-2,-,TRBV19,CASNPQTGGAYGYTF
-,TRBJ1-6,few,TRBV7-2,CASSWESTPDSPLHF
TRBD1,TRBJ2-3,few,TRBV12-3/TRBV12-4,CASSLADRGPDTQYF
TRBD1,TRBJ1-3,-,TRBV7-2,CASSPGQSGNTIYF
-,TRBJ2-2,few,TRBV29-1,CSVSRYRDNLYTGELFF
TRBD2,TRBJ2-7,-,TRBV9,CASSVSGTSGHEQYF
-,TRBJ2-4,-,TRBV5-1,CASTSDPRENIQYF
TRBD1,TRBJ2-7,once,TRBV4-1,CASSQSDRVYEQYF
TRBD2,TRBJ2-1,-,TRBV4-3,CASSGSGGTYNEQFF
TRBD1,TRBJ2-2,-,TRBV20-1,CSARDSRRGHTGELFF
-,TRBJ2-3,-,TRBV13,CASSLGFNTDTQYF
TRBD2,TRBJ2-3,few,TRBV10-1,CASSEGRGSWHRYAVF
-,TRBJ2-7,-,TRBV30,CAWSVSLYEQYF
TRBD1,TRBJ1-6,few,TRBV5-1,CASSLAGQGNSPLHF
TRBD1,TRBJ1-1,-,TRBV6-1,CASLRDRGFTEAFF
-,TRBJ2-6,-,TRBV12-3/TRBV12-4,CASSADSSGANVLTF
-,TRBJ2-6,few,TRBV20-1,CSARPSSGANVLTF
TRBD1,TRBJ1-2,-,TRBV4-2,CASSQEMEGAVYGYTF
-,TRBJ1-2,-,TRBV7-2,CASSLDPRQPFYGYTF
-,TRBJ2-2,few,TRBV29-1,CSVEDPDRAYTGELFF
-,TRBJ2-7,few,TRBV7-2,CASSRDGRALRSSYEQYF
TRBD1,TRBJ2-4,-,TRBV18,CASSPQQTGERNIQYF
-,TRBJ2-1,few,TRBV27,CASSFTVYNEQFF
TRBD1,TRBJ1-6,-,TRBV4-3,CASSQDEGAGNSPLHF
-,TRBJ1-4,-,TRBV5-5,CASGWEGTNEKLFF
-,TRBJ1-4,-,TRBV7-9,CASSQRAGIFEKLFF
-,TRBJ1-2,many,TRBV7-9,CASSPRQRGYTF
-,TRBJ1-1,-,TRBV7-3,CASSTLRDFNTEAFF
-,TRBJ1-2,-,TRBV27,CASRSLYGYTF
-,TRBJ1-2,-,TRBV12-3/TRBV12-4,CASSFQRGVDGYTF
-,TRBJ2-1,few,TRBV5-1,CASKGEAEQFF
-,TRBJ2-7,few,TRBV20-1,CSVVSSYEQYF
-,TRBJ2-5,-,TRBV20-1,CSASGTVYQETQYF
-,TRBJ2-7,-,TRBV4-1,CASSQGGLEGRGQYF
-,TRBJ1-2,few,TRBV10-3,CAISDTYGYTF
-,TRBJ2-2,many,TRBV4-1,CASSQDWELFF
-,TRBJ2-7,-,TRBV29-1,CSVEKAYEQYF